Described below is a single T cell receptor (beta chain) sequence and its context. Its antigen is not known. The sample originates from a study of T-cell memory formation after mild COVID-19. General study results and limits: Mainly in CM and EM were contracting CD4+ clones; CD8+ were in EMRA.

TCRdb reprocessed the 5' RACE reads with MiXCR, giving one entry per CDR3 protein. The repertoire holds about 400,000 distinct CDR3 sequences, with approximately 15% as singletons. V was clipped by 5 bases and J by 6 bases; unmatched bases: 7. The CDR3 is 15 residues long. J is TRBJ2-3 and V is TRBV12-3 or TRBV12-4, with 11 bases aligning to TRBD2. The TCR was taken from a man aged 18 to 29 who had mild COVID-19 (a few samples of this study predate the infection). Cell type and time point are not known. Sequencing input: PBMCs or a T cell subset sorted from them (not recorded which). The CDR3 region has the DNA TGTGCCAGCAGTCCCCTAGCGGGGGGTCGGGATACGCAGTATTTT. This gives the protein CASSPLAGGRDTQYF.